This T cell receptor beta chain is drawn from a study of T cells in Graves' hyperthyroidism and ophthalmopathy. The table lists this clonotype with many counts. Researchers amplified the TCR beta CDR3 regions from RNA transcripts. HTBI primers drove first-round RT-PCR of the TCR CDR3. One entry per CDR3 protein results from TCRdb running MiXCR on the multiplex PCR reads. This sample has 550,000 to 600,000 distinct CDR3 sequences; roughly 50% occur once, and the top ten carry around 17%. The sequence was collected from an adult woman with Graves' disease, either hyperthyroidism or ophthalmopathy (not recorded which). The sequenced sample was peripheral blood or thyroid tissue (not recorded which).

The CDR3 loop is CASSLATGVEQYF. For the CDR3, the DNA is TGCGCCAGCAGCCTTGCGACAGGGGTGGAGCAGTACTTC. The chain recombines TRBV5-1 with TRBJ2-7; 8 positions match TRBD1. Losses at the gene ends were 4 bases for V and 7 bases for J; bases not matched to a gene: 7. CDR1 SGHRS and CDR2 YFSETQ come from the germline V gene. The CDR3 has 13 residues.